This T cell receptor (beta chain) was observed in a study of cytomegalovirus exposure and HLA in healthy donors. Study-level information: There were 90 million to 130 million unique TCR beta sequences, drawn from approximately 180 million T cells, in an earlier analysis.

Primers: 60 Vbeta forward and 13 Jbeta reverse. The table came from immunoSEQ multiplex PCR; TCRdb's copy has only in-frame clones and leaves some out. Among around 100,000 clones listed, around 60% were seen once. Germline CDR1 is SGHTA and CDR2 is FQGNSA. Trimming removed 6 bases from V and 4 bases from J; junction bases left unmatched: 7. The CDR3 is made up of 14 amino acids. The J gene is TRBJ1-2, the V gene TRBV7-2; 8 bases fit TRBD1. Sequencing was performed on PBMCs. This clonotype was sampled from a woman between 45 and 60 years old in good health and CMV-seronegative. This CDR3 reads CASRLTGVSYGYTF. The CDR3 coding sequence is TGTGCCAGCAGGCTGACAGGGGTTAGCTATGGCTACACCTTC.